Following are 13 T cell receptor beta chains from one sample sequenced in a study of blood T cell repertoires in COVID-19. Measured with immunoSEQ multiplex PCR; TCRdb has only the in-frame clones, and not every one. Counted here are about 200,000 clones, over 80% occurring once; the ten biggest clones make up 1.2%. The sample consisted of PBMCs or T cells enriched from blood (not recorded which). These receptors were collected from a man aged 25-45 years who had recovered from COVID-19.

This clone was seen once. The rearrangement joins TRBV19 to TRBJ1-1; D possibly corresponds to TRBD1 (6 bases). Trimming removed 5 bases at V and 0 bases at J, with 10 bases between. Germline V gene data show CDR1 as LNHDA and CDR2 as SQIVND (reference sequence). CDR3 length: 14 amino acids. The CDR3 spells CASSPRTVNTEAFF. The DNA of the CDR3 is TGTGCCAGTAGTCCCAGGACAGTGAACACTGAAGCTTTCTTT.

As for this clone: One junction end disagrees with the germline gene, perhaps due to a read error. The chain uses TRBV7-7 and TRBJ2-1; 8 nucleotides agree with TRBD2. CDR3 length: 17 residues. Germline V gene data show CDR1 as SSHAT and CDR2 as FNYEAQ (reference sequence). CDR3 DNA: TGTGCTAGCAGCTTAGCCTTCCCGGCGGGAGGCTACAATGAGCAGTTCTTC. Amino acid sequence: CASSLAFPAGGYNEQFF. Complete variable domain (other parts from reference TRBV7-7 and TRBJ2-1): GAGVSQSPRYKVTKRGQDVTLRCDPISSHATLYWYQQALGQGPEFLTYFNYEAQPDKSGLPSDRFSAERPEGSISTLTIQRTEQRDSAMYRCASSLAFPAGGYNEQFFGPGTRLTVL.

This clone was counted once. The genes are TRBV11-3 and TRBJ2-2; 10 bases match TRBD2. V dropped 4 bases and J dropped 4; count of bases not matched to a gene: 12. Germline CDR1 SGHNT, CDR2 YENEEA. CDR3 length: 18 residues. CDR3 sequence: CASSSEPGLASSTGELFF. DNA of the CDR3: TGTGCCAGCAGCTCAGAACCGGGACTAGCGTCGAGCACCGGGGAGCTGTTTTTT.

V usage is TRBV7-2 and J usage is TRBJ1-2, with D unclear. The V end was cut by 4 bases, the J end by 7 bases, with 13 bases between. CDR1 SGHTA and CDR2 FQGNSA come from the germline V gene. This CDR3 is built from 13 residues. CDR3 loop: CASSSQLPSGYTF. As DNA, the CDR3 is TGTGCCAGCAGCTCCCAACTCCCTTCTGGCTACACCTTC.

This clone was observed a single time. The V gene is TRBV28, the J gene TRBJ1-5; 7 bases are shared with TRBD1. Per germline, CDR1 MDHEN and CDR2 SYDVKM. The CDR3 consists of 17 residues. The V and J ends lost 4 bases and 0 bases, in that order; junction bases with no gene match: 9. CDR3 in DNA: TGTGCCAGCAGTTATACCGGGACAGCATATAGCAATCAGCCCCAGCATTTT. Its translation is CASSYTGTAYSNQPQHF.

The chain recombines TRBV3-1 (or the pseudogene TRBV3-2) with TRBJ1-5; weak D call: TRBD1 (6 bases). The CDR3 runs to 17 residues. The germline CDR1 and CDR2 sequences are LGHDT and YNNKEL (reference sequence). The V end lost 0 bases, the J end lost 1 base, and 13 bases lay between the germline ends. In DNA, the CDR3 is TGTGCCAGCAGCCAAGATCCCCCCAGGGGAAGCAATCAGCCCCAGCATTTT. This encodes CASSQDPPRGSNQPQHF.

The chain combines TRBV6-5 with TRBJ1-2, with a possible D match to TRBD1 (6 bases). The length of the CDR3 is 15 residues. V shed 5 bases and J shed 3 bases, with 16 bases lying between them. Germline-derived CDR1 and CDR2 are MNHEY and SVGAGI. DNA for the CDR3: TGTGCCAGCAGTATTACCGAGGGGGAATACTATGGCTACACCTTC. It translates to CASSITEGEYYGYTF.

J is TRBJ1-2 and V is TRBV3-1 (or the pseudogene TRBV3-2); 9 bases fit TRBD1. Germline V gives CDR1 LGHDT, CDR2 YNNKEL (reference sequence). J was trimmed by 4 bases and V by 4 bases; bases with no gene match: 7. The CDR3 consists of 15 residues. DNA for the CDR3: TGTGCCAGCAGCCGAGGGGGACAGGGCTTCTATGGCTACACCTTC. Translated: CASSRGGQGFYGYTF.

This rearrangement joins TRBV13 to TRBJ2-1; maybe TRBD1 (7 bases). CDR1 PRHDT and CDR2 FYEKMQ come from the germline V gene (reference sequence). This CDR3 region has 14 residues. Trimming left V 4 bases short and J 6 bases short, with 13 bases between. The CDR3 reads CASSWVQGGNEQFF. CDR3 DNA sequence: TGTGCCAGCAGCTGGGTCCAGGGGGGCAATGAGCAGTTCTTC.

The genes are TRBV4-2 and TRBJ2-5, with TRBD2 matching 9 bases. The J segment lost 2 bases and the V segment lost 6 bases, leaving 4 bases of the junction unmatched. CDR1 LGHNA and CDR2 YNFKEQ come from the germline V gene. CDR3 length: 14 residues. CDR3 residues: CASSGGLAQETQYF. The CDR3 DNA is TGTGCCAGCAGTGGTGGACTAGCGCAAGAGACCCAGTACTTC.

V and J are TRBV3-1 (or the pseudogene TRBV3-2) and TRBJ2-2, with TRBD2 identical over 7 bases. The CDR3 totals 16 residues. Germline CDR1 LGHDT, CDR2 YNNKEL (reference sequence). The ends lost 4 bases at V and 1 base at J; junction bases unmatched: 6. The CDR3 DNA sequence: TGTGCCAGCAGCCTCCGAGCGGGGCTGAACACCGGGGAGCTGTTTTTT. It encodes CASSLRAGLNTGELFF.

The chain has TRBV7-2 and TRBJ1-5; tentatively, D is TRBD1 (6 bases). Germline values: CDR1 SGHTA, CDR2 FQGNSA. V was shortened by 3 bases and J by 4 bases, with 10 bases between the two germline ends. This CDR3 has 14 amino acids. For the CDR3, the DNA is TGTGCCAGCAGCTTGGGGGCGCCTAATCAGCCCCAGCATTTT. It is translated as CASSLGAPNQPQHF.

This rearrangement joins TRBV6-4 to TRBJ1-6; 8 bases map to TRBD1. This CDR3 contains 18 residues. The germline CDR1 and CDR2 sequences are MRHNA and SNTAGT. The junction had 13 bases not matched to a gene; V was cut back by 1 base and J by 8 bases. CDR3 in amino acids: CASSDCESGKDRDSPLHF. DNA of the CDR3: TGTGCCAGCAGTGACTGTGAGTCAGGTAAGGACAGGGATTCACCCCTCCACTTT.